These T cell receptor beta chains were read from a single sample in a study of blood T cell repertoires in COVID-19. TCRdb's copy holds only in-frame clones and misses some; the assay was immunoSEQ multiplex PCR. The sample holds around 28,000 clones; around 88% are singletons and the top ten take about a sixth. Input material: peripheral blood. Every receptor here comes from a human donor in a cohort sampled during active COVID-19. CDR3s include the opening cysteine and the closing phenylalanine or tryptophan. The order of the fields is D gene, clone size, CDR3 length, V gene, J gene, CDR3 protein, CDR3 DNA. The D gene is left open where the match is weak. Only part of the rows carry a size: once, few, many, or a class if the clone is expanded.

D gene: .; clone size: .; CDR3 length: 17; V gene: TRBV28; J gene: TRBJ2-1; CDR3 protein: CASPPGGAGPLQDEQFF; CDR3 DNA: TGTGCCAGCCCGCCCGGTGGGGCGGGACCACTACAGGATGAGCAGTTCTTC
D gene: TRBD1; clone size: .; CDR3 length: 15; V gene: TRBV7-9; J gene: TRBJ1-2; CDR3 protein: CASSSNKQGANGYTF; CDR3 DNA: TGTGCCAGCAGCTCAAACAAACAGGGGGCCAATGGCTACACCTTC
D gene: TRBD2; clone size: .; CDR3 length: 16; V gene: TRBV9; J gene: TRBJ2-1; CDR3 protein: CASSVDASGMYNEQFF; CDR3 DNA: TGTGCCAGCAGCGTAGACGCTAGCGGGATGTACAATGAGCAGTTCTTC
D gene: .; clone size: few; CDR3 length: 15; V gene: TRBV21-1; J gene: TRBJ2-4; CDR3 protein: CASSRTGRAKNIQYF; CDR3 DNA: TGTGCCAGCAGCAGGACAGGGCGAGCCAAAAACATTCAGTACTTC
D gene: .; clone size: .; CDR3 length: 14; V gene: TRBV28; J gene: TRBJ2-3; CDR3 protein: CASSPPGGADTQYF; CDR3 DNA: TGTGCCAGCAGTCCCCCTGGGGGCGCAGATACGCAGTATTTT
D gene: .; clone size: .; CDR3 length: 14; V gene: TRBV24-1; J gene: TRBJ2-3; CDR3 protein: CATSDSRGTDTQYF; CDR3 DNA: TGTGCCACCAGTGATTCACGGGGGACGGATACGCAGTATTTT
D gene: TRBD2; clone size: .; CDR3 length: 17; V gene: TRBV4-1; J gene: TRBJ2-1; CDR3 protein: CASSQDVAGSSYNEQFF; CDR3 DNA: TGCGCCAGCAGCCAAGATGTAGCGGGGAGCTCCTACAATGAGCAGTTCTTC
D gene: .; clone size: .; CDR3 length: 12; V gene: TRBV2; J gene: TRBJ1-5; CDR3 protein: CASMSLDQPQHF; CDR3 DNA: TGTGCCAGCATGAGCCTCGATCAGCCCCAGCATTTT
D gene: .; clone size: .; CDR3 length: 13; V gene: TRBV19; J gene: TRBJ2-1; CDR3 protein: CASSIAAGSEQFF; CDR3 DNA: TGTGCCAGTAGTATAGCGGCGGGGAGCGAGCAGTTCTTC
D gene: TRBD2; clone size: .; CDR3 length: 18; V gene: TRBV7-9; J gene: TRBJ2-3; CDR3 protein: CASSSRLASGGPTDTQYF; CDR3 DNA: TGTGCCAGCAGCTCTCGCCTGGCTAGCGGGGGACCCACAGATACGCAGTATTTT
D gene: TRBD2; clone size: .; CDR3 length: 14; V gene: TRBV6-5; J gene: TRBJ2-1; CDR3 protein: CASGRLAGDNEQFF; CDR3 DNA: TGTGCCAGCGGCCGACTAGCGGGGGACAATGAGCAGTTCTTC
D gene: .; clone size: .; CDR3 length: 13; V gene: TRBV28; J gene: TRBJ2-7; CDR3 protein: CASSLYGPYEQYF; CDR3 DNA: TGTGCCAGCAGTTTATACGGTCCCTACGAGCAGTACTTC
D gene: .; clone size: few; CDR3 length: 16; V gene: TRBV5-8; J gene: TRBJ1-5; CDR3 protein: CASSPRGRGGNQPQHF; CDR3 DNA: TGTGCCAGCAGCCCCCGGGGGAGGGGAGGCAATCAGCCCCAGCATTTT
D gene: TRBD2; clone size: few; CDR3 length: 18; V gene: TRBV4-2; J gene: TRBJ2-1; CDR3 protein: CASSQDSSGSGLYNEQFF; CDR3 DNA: TGTGCCAGCAGCCAAGATTCATCGGGTAGCGGGCTCTACAATGAGCAGTTCTTC
D gene: TRBD2; clone size: .; CDR3 length: 16; V gene: TRBV5-1; J gene: TRBJ2-2; CDR3 protein: CASSLMASGRVGELFF; CDR3 DNA: TGCGCCAGCAGCTTGATGGCTAGCGGGAGAGTTGGGGAGCTGTTTTTT
D gene: TRBD1; clone size: .; CDR3 length: 14; V gene: TRBV5-6; J gene: TRBJ1-5; CDR3 protein: CASSLQSGGRPQHF; CDR3 DNA: TGTGCCAGCAGCTTGCAGTCAGGGGGACGGCCCCAGCATTTT
D gene: TRBD2; clone size: .; CDR3 length: 16; V gene: TRBV4-3; J gene: TRBJ2-1; CDR3 protein: CASSPNGGSSYNEQFF; CDR3 DNA: TGCGCCAGCAGCCCGAACGGCGGGAGCTCCTACAATGAGCAGTTCTTC
D gene: .; clone size: .; CDR3 length: 13; V gene: TRBV19; J gene: TRBJ1-2; CDR3 protein: CASSFPGSYGYTF; CDR3 DNA: TGTGCCAGTAGTTTCCCCGGGAGTTATGGCTACACCTTC
D gene: TRBD1; clone size: .; CDR3 length: 13; V gene: TRBV7-9; J gene: TRBJ1-5; CDR3 protein: CASSGTDYQPQHF; CDR3 DNA: TGTGCCAGCTCCGGGACAGATTATCAGCCCCAGCATTTT
D gene: TRBD1; clone size: .; CDR3 length: 14; V gene: TRBV7-2; J gene: TRBJ2-1; CDR3 protein: CASSTGTGDNEQFF; CDR3 DNA: TGTGCCAGCAGCACCGGGACAGGGGACAATGAGCAGTTCTTC
D gene: .; clone size: .; CDR3 length: 14; V gene: TRBV2; J gene: TRBJ1-5; CDR3 protein: CASMRFSGNQPQHF; CDR3 DNA: TGTGCCAGCATGAGGTTTTCCGGCAATCAGCCCCAGCATTTT
D gene: TRBD1; clone size: once; CDR3 length: 15; V gene: TRBV7-6; J gene: TRBJ1-1; CDR3 protein: CASSHGAAQGAEAFF; CDR3 DNA: TGTGCCAGCAGCCACGGCGCCGCACAGGGGGCTGAAGCTTTCTTT
D gene: TRBD2; clone size: .; CDR3 length: 17; V gene: TRBV10-3; J gene: TRBJ2-1; CDR3 protein: CAISGTSGPSSYNEQFF; CDR3 DNA: TGTGCCATCAGTGGGACTAGCGGACCGAGCTCCTACAATGAGCAGTTCTTC
D gene: TRBD1; clone size: .; CDR3 length: 16; V gene: TRBV10-3; J gene: TRBJ2-7; CDR3 protein: CASSLGQGVGGYEQYF; CDR3 DNA: TGTGCCTCCTCCTTGGGACAGGGTGTTGGGGGCTACGAGCAGTACTTC
D gene: .; clone size: .; CDR3 length: 16; V gene: TRBV27; J gene: TRBJ2-3; CDR3 protein: CASSLAGPTSTDTQYF; CDR3 DNA: TGTGCCAGCAGTTTGGCGGGACCCACCAGCACAGATACGCAGTATTTT
D gene: TRBD1; clone size: .; CDR3 length: 12; V gene: TRBV28; J gene: TRBJ1-2; CDR3 protein: CASLQGIYGYTF; CDR3 DNA: TGTGCCAGCTTACAGGGGATCTATGGCTACACCTTC
D gene: .; clone size: .; CDR3 length: 16; V gene: TRBV6-1; J gene: TRBJ1-6; CDR3 protein: CASSERVALLNSPLHF; CDR3 DNA: TGTGCCAGCAGTGAACGCGTAGCCCTGCTTAATTCACCCCTCCACTTT
D gene: .; clone size: .; CDR3 length: 11; V gene: TRBV2; J gene: TRBJ2-7; CDR3 protein: CASTYYYEQYF; CDR3 DNA: TGTGCCAGCACCTACTACTACGAGCAGTACTTC
D gene: TRBD1; clone size: .; CDR3 length: 16; V gene: TRBV28; J gene: TRBJ1-5; CDR3 protein: CASSLWGQPTNQPQHF; CDR3 DNA: TGTGCCAGCAGTTTATGGGGACAGCCTACCAATCAGCCCCAGCATTTT
D gene: .; clone size: .; CDR3 length: 15; V gene: TRBV4-1; J gene: TRBJ2-1; CDR3 protein: CASSQDSLDRDEQFF; CDR3 DNA: TGCGCCAGCAGCCAAGATTCGCTGGATCGGGATGAGCAGTTCTTC
D gene: .; clone size: .; CDR3 length: 13; V gene: TRBV5-1; J gene: TRBJ2-5; CDR3 protein: CASSFNGFETQYF; CDR3 DNA: TGCGCCAGCAGTTTCAACGGGTTCGAGACCCAGTACTTC
D gene: .; clone size: .; CDR3 length: 15; V gene: TRBV3-1/TRBV3-2; J gene: TRBJ2-1; CDR3 protein: CASSPWGQPGDEQFF; CDR3 DNA: TGTGCCAGCAGTCCTTGGGGACAACCAGGGGATGAGCAGTTCTTC
D gene: TRBD1; clone size: .; CDR3 length: 14; V gene: TRBV18; J gene: TRBJ1-2; CDR3 protein: CASSRDRGYDGYTF; CDR3 DNA: TGTGCCAGCTCACGGGACAGGGGATATGATGGCTACACCTTC
D gene: .; clone size: .; CDR3 length: 14; V gene: TRBV24-1; J gene: TRBJ1-6; CDR3 protein: CATSDFPVMSPLHF; CDR3 DNA: TGTGCCACCAGTGATTTCCCAGTGATGTCACCCCTCCACTTT
D gene: TRBD1; clone size: .; CDR3 length: 13; V gene: TRBV2; J gene: TRBJ2-5; CDR3 protein: CASDRDGEETQYF; CDR3 DNA: TGTGCCAGCGACAGGGATGGAGAAGAGACCCAGTACTTC
D gene: TRBD1; clone size: .; CDR3 length: 15; V gene: TRBV27; J gene: TRBJ1-5; CDR3 protein: CASSLEGQGEGPQHF; CDR3 DNA: TGTGCCAGCAGTTTAGAGGGACAGGGGGAAGGGCCCCAGCATTTT
D gene: TRBD1; clone size: .; CDR3 length: 13; V gene: TRBV5-1; J gene: TRBJ2-3; CDR3 protein: CASQGQNTDTQYF; CDR3 DNA: TGCGCCAGCCAGGGACAGAACACAGATACGCAGTATTTT
D gene: .; clone size: .; CDR3 length: 13; V gene: TRBV7-9; J gene: TRBJ2-5; CDR3 protein: CASSDKGKETQYF; CDR3 DNA: TGTGCCAGCAGCGATAAGGGGAAAGAGACCCAGTACTTC
D gene: .; clone size: .; CDR3 length: 13; V gene: TRBV18; J gene: TRBJ1-4; CDR3 protein: CASSPAGNEKLFF; CDR3 DNA: TGTGCCAGCTCACCAGCCGGGAATGAAAAACTGTTTTTT
D gene: TRBD2; clone size: few; CDR3 length: 17; V gene: TRBV29-1; J gene: TRBJ2-1; CDR3 protein: CSVESQGTSGGYNEQFF; CDR3 DNA: TGCAGCGTTGAATCCCAAGGGACTAGCGGGGGCTACAATGAGCAGTTCTTC
D gene: .; clone size: .; CDR3 length: 14; V gene: TRBV7-9; J gene: TRBJ2-5; CDR3 protein: CASSLNMGAETQYF; CDR3 DNA: TGTGCCAGCAGCCTTAATATGGGGGCGGAGACCCAGTACTTC
D gene: TRBD1; clone size: .; CDR3 length: 15; V gene: TRBV5-8; J gene: TRBJ2-7; CDR3 protein: CASSLASGGDYEQYF; CDR3 DNA: TGTGCCAGCAGCTTGGCGTCAGGGGGAGATTACGAGCAGTACTTC
D gene: TRBD1; clone size: .; CDR3 length: 15; V gene: TRBV2; J gene: TRBJ2-3; CDR3 protein: CASSAGTGETDTQYF; CDR3 DNA: TGTGCCAGCAGTGCCGGGACAGGGGAGACAGATACGCAGTATTTT
D gene: TRBD2; clone size: .; CDR3 length: 16; V gene: TRBV6-2/TRBV6-3; J gene: TRBJ2-5; CDR3 protein: CASSSPFAGGQETQYF; CDR3 DNA: TGTGCCAGCAGTTCCCCCTTCGCGGGGGGACAAGAGACCCAGTACTTC
D gene: .; clone size: .; CDR3 length: 14; V gene: TRBV15; J gene: TRBJ1-1; CDR3 protein: CATSRDLGYTEAFF; CDR3 DNA: TGTGCCACCAGCAGAGATCTGGGCTACACTGAAGCTTTCTTT
D gene: TRBD2; clone size: .; CDR3 length: 15; V gene: TRBV11-3; J gene: TRBJ2-7; CDR3 protein: CASSHPREASYEQYF; CDR3 DNA: TGTGCCAGCAGTCATCCCCGGGAGGCTTCCTACGAGCAGTACTTC
D gene: .; clone size: .; CDR3 length: 17; V gene: TRBV4-1; J gene: TRBJ2-3; CDR3 protein: CASSQDLEDSAPDTQYF; CDR3 DNA: TGCGCCAGCAGCCAAGATCTAGAGGACTCGGCCCCAGATACGCAGTATTTT
D gene: TRBD1; clone size: .; CDR3 length: 15; V gene: TRBV19; J gene: TRBJ2-4; CDR3 protein: CASSATTGVKNIQYF; CDR3 DNA: TGTGCCAGTAGTGCCACGACAGGGGTCAAAAACATTCAGTACTTC
D gene: TRBD2; clone size: .; CDR3 length: 16; V gene: TRBV10-3; J gene: TRBJ2-1; CDR3 protein: CAITYKAGDPYNEQFF; CDR3 DNA: TGTGCCATCACGTACAAAGCGGGAGACCCCTACAATGAGCAGTTCTTC
D gene: TRBD1; clone size: once; CDR3 length: 15; V gene: TRBV27; J gene: TRBJ2-3; CDR3 protein: CASSPQTGGADTQYF; CDR3 DNA: TGTGCCAGCAGTCCCCAGACAGGGGGCGCAGATACGCAGTATTTT
D gene: .; clone size: .; CDR3 length: 14; V gene: TRBV19; J gene: TRBJ2-7; CDR3 protein: CASSIIGSRYEQYF; CDR3 DNA: TGTGCCAGTAGTATCATCGGGAGCCGCTACGAGCAGTACTTC
D gene: .; clone size: .; CDR3 length: 13; V gene: TRBV11-3; J gene: TRBJ2-7; CDR3 protein: CASSPHRVGEQYF; CDR3 DNA: TGTGCCAGCAGCCCGCACAGGGTAGGAGAGCAGTACTTC
D gene: TRBD1; clone size: .; CDR3 length: 16; V gene: TRBV24-1; J gene: TRBJ1-5; CDR3 protein: CATSDRDRKGNQPQHF; CDR3 DNA: TGTGCCACCAGTGATCGGGACAGAAAGGGCAATCAGCCCCAGCATTTT